This T cell receptor (beta chain) is drawn from a study of early T cells in non-severe SARS-CoV-2 infection. TCRdb called the 5' RACE reads again in MiXCR, with one record for every CDR3 protein. The table has some 110,000 distinct CDR3 sequences, about 15% seen once; the top ten hold around a fifth. The germline V gene encodes CDR1 ENHRY and CDR2 SYGVKD. This CDR3 has 17 residues. V dropped 10 bases and J dropped 7; count of bases not matched to a gene: 14. Sequences were obtained from whole blood. The source of this sequence is an adult who was a healthcare worker with PCR-confirmed SARS-CoV-2 infection or an uninfected control (not recorded which). The V call is TRBV10-3, the J call TRBJ2-2; TRBD2 aligns across 14 bases. CDR3 region: CATRTSGGPTTSGELFF. CDR3 in DNA: TGTGCCACCCGGACTAGCGGGGGGCCGACGACGAGCGGGGAGCTGTTTTTT.